This is a list of T cell receptor beta chains from one sample in a study of T cells in localized non-small cell lung cancer. Using immunoSEQ multiplex PCR, the repertoire was profiled, and TCRdb retains in-frame clones only, with some absent. The sample yields roughly 1,300 clones, approximately 40% seen once. This sample comprised lung tumor tissue, obtained before any cancer treatment. Receptors were obtained from a woman aged 40-75 years with stage II squamous cell lung carcinoma. Each CDR3 is given with its conserved first and last residue. The D gene is left open where the match is weak. Clone size is given for some rows only: seen once, a few or many times, or a class if the clone is expanded.

d_gene,v_gene,j_gene,abundance,CDR3aa,CDR3nt
-,TRBV7-5,TRBJ2-5,few,CASTLGQGHQETQYF,TGTGCCAGCACCCTGGGACAGGGACACCAAGAGACCCAGTACTTC
-,TRBV28,TRBJ2-7,-,CASSTQDYEQYF,TGTGCCAGCAGTACACAGGACTACGAGCAGTACTTC
TRBD2,TRBV30,TRBJ2-1,-,CAWRASGSWGEQFF,TGTGCCTGGAGGGCTAGCGGGAGCTGGGGTGAGCAGTTCTTC
-,TRBV28,TRBJ1-2,few,CASSLGGQGGYTF,TGTGCCAGCAGCCTAGGGGGGCAGGGTGGCTACACCTTC
-,TRBV6-8,TRBJ2-5,few,CASSLRRTQETQYF,TGTGCCAGCAGCCTCCGACGGACACAAGAGACCCAGTACTTC
-,TRBV29-1,TRBJ2-7,-,CSVGYGFVEQYF,TGCAGCGTTGGGTACGGATTTGTCGAGCAGTACTTC
-,TRBV12-2,TRBJ1-2,few,CASRPRGQEPNYGYTF,TGTGCAAGTCGCCCCCGCGGACAGGAGCCTAACTATGGCTACACCTTC
-,TRBV30,TRBJ1-2,few,CAWSVIPGGYTF,TGTGCCTGGAGTGTAATTCCGGGGGGCTACACCTTC
-,TRBV30,TRBJ2-3,few,CAWSAPYRERGRDTQYF,TGTGCCTGGAGTGCCCCTTACAGGGAGAGGGGTAGGGATACGCAGTATTTT
TRBD1,TRBV29-1,TRBJ1-4,once,CSVREDRVSNEKLFF,TGCAGCGTCCGTGAGGACAGGGTTAGTAATGAAAAACTGTTTTTT
-,TRBV2,TRBJ2-5,-,CASSDGTAQETQYF,TGTGCCAGCAGTGACGGAACGGCCCAAGAGACCCAGTACTTC
-,TRBV18,TRBJ2-5,once,CASSPGGEETQYF,TGTGCCAGCTCACCAGGGGGCGAAGAGACCCAGTACTTC
-,TRBV19,TRBJ2-1,-,CASSMVKVSEQFF,TGTGCCAGTAGTATGGTTAAAGTAAGTGAGCAGTTCTTC
-,TRBV18,TRBJ2-7,-,CASSQSSGGGYEQYF,TGTGCCAGCTCCCAATCTAGCGGAGGGGGCTACGAGCAGTACTTC
-,TRBV7-1,TRBJ2-5,-,CASSLVPQETQYF,TGTGCCAGCAGCTTAGTCCCTCAAGAGACCCAGTACTTC
-,TRBV19,TRBJ2-3,-,CASRTRGTDTQYF,TGTGCCAGTAGAACCAGGGGAACAGATACGCAGTATTTT
-,TRBV11-3,TRBJ2-7,few,CASSLLGSSRSEQYF,TGTGCCAGCAGCCTCCTGGGATCCTCACGGTCCGAGCAGTACTTC
-,TRBV11-3,TRBJ1-1,-,CASSQGGRGMNTEAFF,TGTGCCAGCAGCCAAGGTGGTCGGGGTATGAACACTGAAGCTTTCTTT
-,TRBV25-1,TRBJ1-1,-,CANTGPRNTEAFF,TGTGCCAACACTGGACCGAGGAACACTGAAGCTTTCTTT
-,TRBV30,TRBJ2-7,few,CAWSLTGTNDEQYF,TGTGCCTGGAGTTTAACTGGGACAAACGACGAGCAGTACTTC
-,TRBV19,TRBJ2-7,-,CTTLGEEGSYERYF,TGTACCACCCTGGGAGAGGAGGGCTCCTACGAGCGGTACTTC
-,TRBV12-5,TRBJ1-1,-,CASAVSTRTEAFF,TGTGCTAGTGCCGTATCCACACGGACTGAAGCTTTCTTT
-,TRBV30,TRBJ2-3,few,CAWSLRNTQYF,TGTGCCTGGAGTCTTAGGAATACGCAGTATTTT
TRBD2,TRBV11-3,TRBJ2-7,-,CASSLYRGSSYEQYF,TGTGCCAGCAGCCTATACCGCGGGAGCTCCTACGAGCAGTACTTC
-,TRBV18,TRBJ1-2,-,CASSPGTSYGYTF,TGTGCCAGCTCGCCGGGGACATCCTATGGCTACACCTTC
-,TRBV25-1,TRBJ1-5,-,CASPILLPLTGQNQPQHF,TGTGCCAGCCCTATCCTCCTACCACTCACCGGACAGAATCAGCCCCAGCATTTT
-,TRBV28,TRBJ2-7,-,CASRPERGILTYEQYF,TGTGCCAGCAGACCCGAGAGGGGGATCTTAACCTACGAGCAGTACTTC
-,TRBV14,TRBJ2-5,-,CASSQEEGCQETQYF,TGTGCCAGCAGCCAAGAAGAAGGTTGTCAAGAGACCCAGTACTTC
-,TRBV19,TRBJ1-5,-,CASSIEGSNQPQHF,TGTGCCAGTAGTATAGAGGGTAGCAATCAGCCCCAGCATTTT
-,TRBV19,TRBJ1-1,few,CASKGGRQMNTEAFF,TGTGCCAGTAAGGGGGGCCGGCAAATGAACACTGAAGCTTTCTTT
TRBD1,TRBV11-3,TRBJ2-2,large,CASSGDRERNGELFF,TGTGCCAGCAGCGGAGACAGGGAGCGAAACGGGGAGCTGTTTTTT
-,TRBV5-1,TRBJ1-3,-,CASSLGSGSGNTIYF,TGCGCCAGCAGCCTGGGTAGTGGTTCCGGAAACACCATATATTTT
-,TRBV14,TRBJ2-4,-,CASSQGSVTKNIQYF,TGTGCCAGCAGCCAGGGGTCGGTAACCAAAAACATTCAGTACTTC
TRBD1,TRBV6-8,TRBJ1-5,few,CASSTLGQGSNQPQHF,TGTGCCAGCAGTACCCTGGGACAGGGATCCAATCAGCCCCAGCATTTT
TRBD2,TRBV30,TRBJ2-7,-,CAWTIGGGEQYF,TGTGCCTGGACCATTGGGGGGGGCGAGCAGTACTTC
-,TRBV4-1,TRBJ2-7,-,CASSPRPSSYEQYF,TGCGCCAGCAGCCCCCGCCCAAGCTCCTACGAGCAGTACTTC
TRBD1,TRBV9,TRBJ1-2,few,CASSAVTRQGSEGYTF,TGTGCCAGCAGTGCGGTGACCCGACAGGGATCGGAGGGCTACACCTTC
-,TRBV28,TRBJ1-2,-,CASSSGTRGQYGYTF,TGTGCCAGCAGTTCGGGGACCAGAGGACAATATGGCTACACCTTC
TRBD1,TRBV6-8,TRBJ1-2,few,CASRALTGGEIYGYTF,TGTGCCAGCAGAGCTCTAACAGGGGGCGAGATCTATGGCTACACCTTC
-,TRBV6-8,TRBJ2-5,-,CASSPGWQGETQYF,TGTGCCAGCAGTCCAGGTTGGCAGGGAGAGACCCAGTACTTC
TRBD2,TRBV28,TRBJ2-7,few,CASSLLGGSVYEQYF,TGTGCCAGCAGTTTACTCGGCGGGAGTGTCTACGAGCAGTACTTC
TRBD1,TRBV9,TRBJ2-5,few,CASSVWDREETQYF,TGTGCCAGCAGCGTATGGGACAGGGAGGAGACCCAGTACTTC
TRBD1,TRBV11-3,TRBJ2-7,-,CASSWRTGAYEQYF,TGTGCCAGCAGCTGGAGGACAGGTGCCTACGAGCAGTACTTC
TRBD1,TRBV6-8,TRBJ2-1,medium-sized,CASSDINRGQSNEQFF,TGTGCCAGCAGTGACATAAACAGGGGGCAAAGCAATGAGCAGTTCTTC
-,TRBV12-5,TRBJ2-3,few,CASARSVVDTQYF,TGTGCTAGTGCTCGTAGCGTGGTAGATACGCAGTATTTT
TRBD1,TRBV28,TRBJ1-1,-,CASSLQGAKRVMNTEAFF,TGTGCCAGCAGTTTGCAGGGGGCTAAACGAGTCATGAACACTGAAGCTTTTTTT
-,TRBV25-1,TRBJ2-2,-,CASSDDRGELFF,TGTGCCAGCAGCGATGACAGGGGGGAGCTGTTTTTT
-,TRBV2,TRBJ1-5,-,CASSTSGFNQPQHF,TGTGCCAGCAGTACTTCAGGTTTCAATCAGCCCCAGCATTTT
TRBD1,TRBV4-1,TRBJ1-4,-,CASSQEGQKNEKLFF,TGCGCCAGCAGCCAGGAGGGACAGAAAAATGAAAAACTGTTTTTT
-,TRBV6-8,TRBJ1-2,-,CASRKTENYGYTF,TGTGCCAGCAGGAAGACAGAGAACTATGGCTACACCTTC
-,TRBV15,TRBJ1-2,-,CATSRDFGPANYGYTF,TGTGCCACCAGCAGAGATTTCGGGCCAGCTAACTATGGCTACACCTTC
-,TRBV11-3,TRBJ2-1,-,CASTRGGTEAIEQFF,TGTGCCAGCACCCGTGGCGGGACAGAGGCTATTGAGCAGTTCTTC
-,TRBV18,TRBJ1-2,-,CASSPPYGRDGYTF,TGTGCCAGCTCACCACCGTACGGGAGAGATGGCTACACCTTC
-,TRBV2,TRBJ2-1,-,CASSLAGWSLNEQFF,TGTGCCAGCAGTTTGGCCGGCTGGAGTTTGAATGAGCAGTTCTTC
-,TRBV6-7,TRBJ1-2,-,CASSYWGTDGYTF,TGTGCCAGCAGTTACTGGGGTACCGATGGCTACACCTTC